This TCR beta chain was identified in a study of monozygotic twins with cystic fibrosis. This CDR3 region has 14 residues. CDR1 and CDR2 (germline): MNHNS, SASEGT. The V end lost 4 bases, the J end lost 0 bases, and 10 bases lay between the germline ends. TCRdb keeps only in-frame clones here, not all; method: immunoSEQ multiplex PCR. The sample holds some 33,000 clones, under 95% seen once. The sequencing sample was made of blood. The J gene is TRBJ2-7, the V gene TRBV6-1; maybe TRBD2 (6 bases). This receptor was taken from a boy younger than 10 with cystic fibrosis. CDR3 protein: CASSGDGSSYEQYF. As DNA, the CDR3 is TGTGCCAGCAGTGGGGACGGGAGCTCCTACGAGCAGTACTTC.